These T cell receptor beta chains were read from a single sample in a study of CD8+ T cells in alopecia areata. Profiled with immunoSEQ multiplex PCR; TCRdb holds only in-frame clones, not every one. The sample shows 180,000 or so clones, 55% to 75% of them seen only once. Sequencing was performed on CD4+ T cells sorted from blood, taken at week 24, from a patient treated with tofacitinib. These receptors were obtained from a human donor with alopecia areata. CDR3s include the opening cysteine and the closing phenylalanine or tryptophan. D genes are given only for firm matches. Not all rows give a size; the values are once, few, many and, for expanded clones, a class.

CDR3nt	CDR3aa	abundance	len	j_gene	d_gene	v_gene
TGTGCCAGCAGCTTCAACAATCAGCCCCAGCATTTT	CASSFNNQPQHF	NA	12	TRBJ1-5	NA	TRBV5-4
TGCAGCGGGTACAGGGGGCGAACTGAAGCTTTCTTT	CSGYRGRTEAFF	NA	12	TRBJ1-1	TRBD1	TRBV29-1
TGCAGCGTTGAAGGGCAGGACTCCTACGAGCAGTACTTC	CSVEGQDSYEQYF	NA	13	TRBJ2-7	NA	TRBV29-1
TGTGCCAGCCTTCAGGGGCACGGGCAGCCCCAGCATTTT	CASLQGHGQPQHF	NA	13	TRBJ1-5	NA	TRBV6-1
TGTGCCAGCAGCCAGCAAGTGGGGAGCAATCAGCCCCAGCATTTT	CASSQQVGSNQPQHF	NA	15	TRBJ1-5	NA	TRBV7-2
TGTGCCAGCAGCGGGACGGCATCTAATCAGCCCCAGCATTTT	CASSGTASNQPQHF	NA	14	TRBJ1-5	NA	TRBV2
TGCAGCGCCACTCTTCTGGACAGGGGCTCTGGAAACACCATATATTTT	CSATLLDRGSGNTIYF	once	16	TRBJ1-3	TRBD1	TRBV29-1
TGTGCCAGCAGCCAAGGAGGACAGGTCCACTCCTACGAGCAGTACTTC	CASSQGGQVHSYEQYF	NA	16	TRBJ2-7	TRBD1	TRBV4-2
TGTGCCAGCAGTCCGACAGGGGACACAAACTATGGCTACACCTTC	CASSPTGDTNYGYTF	once	15	TRBJ1-2	TRBD1	TRBV25-1
TGTGCCAGCAGCCGAGGGGGACTAGCGGGCAATCGGGAGCAGTACTTC	CASSRGGLAGNREQYF	few	16	TRBJ2-7	TRBD2	TRBV5-4
TGTGCCAGCAGTTACTCACAGGGCTACTCTGGAAACACCATATATTTT	CASSYSQGYSGNTIYF	NA	16	TRBJ1-3	NA	TRBV6-5
TGTGCCAGCGCGGGCAGCACAGATACGCAGTATTTT	CASAGSTDTQYF	NA	12	TRBJ2-3	NA	TRBV6-6
TGTGCGACTGGGACTTACAACATGAACACTGAAGCTTTCTTT	CATGTYNMNTEAFF	NA	14	TRBJ1-1	NA	TRBV30
TGCGCCAGCGGCCAAGATTTGACTAGCGGTTACAATGAGCAGTTCTTC	CASGQDLTSGYNEQFF	few	16	TRBJ2-1	TRBD2	TRBV4-3
TGTGCCAGCTCACCACGGGAAGGGGAGGAGCAGTACTTC	CASSPREGEEQYF	NA	13	TRBJ2-7	NA	TRBV18
TGCGCCAGCTCGGGGGATGGGCGCAATCAGCCCCAGCATTTT	CASSGDGRNQPQHF	NA	14	TRBJ1-5	NA	TRBV4-3
TGTGCCATCAGCCTAAGAGGCAATGGGCAGTTCTTC	CAISLRGNGQFF	NA	12	TRBJ2-1	NA	TRBV10-3
TGCGCCAGCAGCTTGGTTTGGGACAGCGGCGAGACCCAGTACTTC	CASSLVWDSGETQYF	NA	15	TRBJ2-5	TRBD1	TRBV5-1
TGCGCCAGCAGCCGGACAGGGGCCAGTAATGAAAAACTGTTTTTT	CASSRTGASNEKLFF	NA	15	TRBJ1-4	TRBD1	TRBV4-1
TGTGCCAGCAGCTCGTCGAGCAAGGGCTATGGCTACACCTTC	CASSSSSKGYGYTF	few	14	TRBJ1-2	NA	TRBV5-4
TGTGCCAGCAGCCAACGGGGCTCCCAGAGATCAGATACGCAGTATTTT	CASSQRGSQRSDTQYF	few	16	TRBJ2-3	NA	TRBV14